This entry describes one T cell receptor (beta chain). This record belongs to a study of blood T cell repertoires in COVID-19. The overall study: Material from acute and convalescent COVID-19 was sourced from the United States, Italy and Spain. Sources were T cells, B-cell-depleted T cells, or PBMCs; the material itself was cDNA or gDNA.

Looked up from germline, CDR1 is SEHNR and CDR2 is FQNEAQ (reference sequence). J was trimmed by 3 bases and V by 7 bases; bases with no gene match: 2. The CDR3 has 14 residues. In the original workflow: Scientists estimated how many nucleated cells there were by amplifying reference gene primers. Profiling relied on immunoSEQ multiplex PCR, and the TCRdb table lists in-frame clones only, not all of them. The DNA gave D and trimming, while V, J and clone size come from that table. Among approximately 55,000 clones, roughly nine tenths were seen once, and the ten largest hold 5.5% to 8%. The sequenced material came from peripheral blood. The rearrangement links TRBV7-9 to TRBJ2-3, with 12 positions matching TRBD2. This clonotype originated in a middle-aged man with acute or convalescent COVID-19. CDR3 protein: CASILAGGTDTQYF. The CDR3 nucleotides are TGTGCCAGCATACTAGCGGGAGGAACAGATACGCAGTATTTT.